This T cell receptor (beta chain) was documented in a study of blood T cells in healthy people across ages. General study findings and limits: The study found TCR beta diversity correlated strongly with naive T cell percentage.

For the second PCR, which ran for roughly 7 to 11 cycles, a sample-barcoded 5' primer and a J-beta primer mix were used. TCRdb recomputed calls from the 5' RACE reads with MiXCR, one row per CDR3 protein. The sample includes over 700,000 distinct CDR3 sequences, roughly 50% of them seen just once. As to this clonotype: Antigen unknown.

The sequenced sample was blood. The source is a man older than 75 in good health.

The CDR3 loop reads CASSISSLNTEAFF. DNA of the CDR3: TGCGCCAGCAGTATATCGTCCCTGAACACTGAAGCTTTCTTT. The J gene is TRBJ1-1, the V gene TRBV5-1; no firm D call. CDR3 size: 14 residues. In germline, CDR1 is SGHRS, CDR2 YFSETQ. Between the trimmed V and J ends, which lost 5 bases and 0 bases, there was a span of 11 bases. Variable domain in full (rest from reference TRBV5-1 and TRBJ1-1): KAGVTQTPRYLIKTRGQQVTLSCSPISGHRSVSWYQQTPGQGLQFLFEYFSETQRNKGNFPGRFSGRQFSNSRSEMNVSTLELGDSALYLCASSISSLNTEAFFGQGTRLTVV.